Below, 18 T cell receptor beta chains from the same sample are listed, as sequenced in a study of blood T cells in healthy people across ages. Through a sample-barcoded 5' primer and a J-beta primer mix, a second PCR was run for roughly 6 to 11 cycles. TCRdb re-derived calls from the 5' RACE reads in MiXCR, one entry per CDR3 protein. The sample consists of 650,000 to 800,000 distinct CDR3 sequences, roughly 44% of them appearing once. What was sequenced was blood. The receptors stem from a man aged 55-75 years in good health.

DNA for the CDR3: TGTGCCAGCAGCCAATCTAGCCCCGGGAGGGTAGAGTTCTTC. Translation gives CASSQSSPGRVEFF. This chain connects TRBV7-8 to TRBJ2-1; 8 positions match TRBD2. The CDR3 is 14 amino acids. CDR1 is SGHVS, CDR2 FQNEAQ, per germline. The V and J ends lost 5 bases and 14 bases, in that order; junction bases with no gene match: 14.

This chain links TRBV4-3 with TRBJ2-1; the D is unclear. The germline V gene encodes CDR1 LGHNA and CDR2 YSLEER. This CDR3 is built from 15 residues. The germline V and J ends were trimmed by 0 bases and 7 bases, with 13 bases remaining between them. As DNA, the CDR3 is TGCGCCAGCAGCCAAGATGTATACGGTTTAAATGAGCAGTTCTTC. Translating gives CASSQDVYGLNEQFF.

The rearrangement uses TRBV30 and TRBJ2-3; D call uncertain. This CDR3 comprises 13 residues. Trimming took off 1 base at V and 2 bases at J, with 7 bases between the two ends. From germline, CDR1 is GTSNPN and CDR2 SVGIG (reference sequence). The CDR3, as DNA: TGTGCCTGGAGTGGAGGAGTCACAGATACGCAGTATTTT. This codes for CAWSGGVTDTQYF.

V gene TRBV4-1 combines with J gene TRBJ1-6; D may be TRBD1 (5 bases). V lost 0 bases and J lost 9, with 15 bases in between. CDR1 and CDR2 (germline): MGHRA, YSYEKL. The CDR3 totals 16 residues. CDR3 protein: CASSQEVVQRGSPLHF. DNA for the CDR3: TGCGCCAGCAGCCAAGAAGTTGTACAGAGGGGTTCACCCCTCCACTTT.

In DNA form, the CDR3 reads TGTGCCAGCAGCCCACAAAGGACTAGCTACAATGAGCAGTTCTTC. Translating it yields CASSPQRTSYNEQFF. The chain joins TRBV11-2 to TRBJ2-1; 7 bases match TRBD2. CDR1 and CDR2 from the germline V gene are SGHAT and FQNNGV. Losses at the gene ends were 5 bases for V and 3 bases for J; bases not matched to a gene: 7. The CDR3 is 15 amino acids.

This clonotype was counted a few times. This chain links TRBV29-1 with TRBJ1-1; 10 bases are shared with TRBD1. Germline V gene lookup returns CDR1 SQVTM and CDR2 ANQGSEA. V was pared by 3 bases and J by 6 bases, with 7 bases of the junction left unmatched. CDR3 length: 14 amino acids. This CDR3 is CSVEGQGQIAEAFF. CDR3 nucleotides: TGCAGCGTTGAGGGACAGGGGCAAATCGCTGAAGCTTTCTTT.

This sequence joins TRBV7-2 and TRBJ2-3; D gene unclear. Germline V gene data show CDR1 as SGHTA and CDR2 as FQGNSA. This CDR3 is built from 17 residues. V lost 5 bases to trimming and J lost 1 base, with 19 bases between them. This chain's CDR3 is CASSLLRLVERTDTQYF. The CDR3 region has the DNA TGTGCCAGCAGCCTCCTTCGGCTAGTGGAACGCACAGATACGCAGTATTTT.

The sample holds one count of this clonotype. One end of the junction does not line up with germline, which may come from a read error. The chain links TRBV29-1 to TRBJ2-3; 7 nucleotides match TRBD1. The CDR3 sequence is 14 residues long. From germline, CDR1 is SQVTM and CDR2 ANQGSEA. In DNA form, the CDR3 reads TGCAGCGCCCAACAGGGGAGAAGCACAGAGACGCGGTATTTT. Translation gives CSAQQGRSTETRYF.

The rearrangement joins TRBV11-2 to TRBJ1-1; possible D gene TRBD1, 6 bases. The CDR3 extends over 14 amino acids. CDR1 and CDR2 from the germline V gene are SGHAT and FQNNGV. Trimming shortened V by 1 base and J by 7 bases, and 13 bases separated the two germline ends. The CDR3, as DNA: TGTGCCAGCAGCTTAGGGGCCAGGGGACTTGAAGCTTTCTTT. Translating it yields CASSLGARGLEAFF.

In the case of this clonotype: The CDR3 end shows no conserved phenylalanine or tryptophan, and so a read error is likely. This chain connects TRBV5-6 to TRBJ2-7, with D possibly being TRBD1 (5 bases). The CDR3 is 13 amino acids. Germline values: CDR1 SGHDT, CDR2 YYEEEE. V shed 3 bases and J shed 2 bases, with 9 bases lying between them. CDR3 nucleotides: TGTGCCAGCAGCTCGACAGCCACCTACGAGCAGTACCTC. The encoded protein is CASSSTATYEQYL.

V usage is TRBV9 and J usage is TRBJ2-1; TRBD1 matches at 11 bases. The CDR3 extends over 18 amino acids. V trimming: 0 bases; J trimming: 2 bases; junction bases outside the gene matches: 7. Germline CDR1 and CDR2: SGDLS and YYNGEE. In DNA, the CDR3 is TGTGCCAGCAGCGTAGGCCACCCGGGACAGGGGGCCTACAATGAGCAGTTCTTC. Translating it yields CASSVGHPGQGAYNEQFF.

The V and J genes are TRBV10-3 and TRBJ1-5; D not certain. Germline-derived CDR1 and CDR2 are ENHRY and SYGVKD. V lost 2 bases and J lost 0, with 11 bases in between. The length of the CDR3 is 16 residues. Here the CDR3 reads CAISERRENSNQPQHF. CDR3 nucleotide sequence: TGTGCCATCAGTGAGCGGAGGGAGAATAGCAATCAGCCCCAGCATTTT.

The chain carries TRBV6-2 or TRBV6-3 and TRBJ2-1, with 7 bases that match TRBD2. The CDR3 extends over 14 amino acids. The V gene end was trimmed by 11 bases and the J gene end by 4 bases; junction bases not matched to a gene: 11. The V gene's germline CDR1 is MNHEY and CDR2 SVGEGT. The CDR3 DNA reads TGTGCCGGCACTGCGGGGGTCAGGTACAATGAGCAGTTCTTC. This codes for CAGTAGVRYNEQFF.

The chain employs TRBV7-2 and TRBJ1-4; perhaps TRBD1 as D (5 bases). The CDR3 contains 14 residues. With 0 bases removed from V and 6 bases from J, the gap between germline ends came to 8 bases. From germline, CDR1 is SGHTA and CDR2 FQGNSA. Written as DNA, the CDR3 is TGTGCCAGCAGCTTAGCCTCAGGGTATGAAAAACTGTTTTTT. It codes for CASSLASGYEKLFF.

The chain employs TRBV5-1 and TRBJ2-3; D perhaps matches TRBD1 (6 bases). Germline V gives CDR1 SGHRS, CDR2 YFSETQ. Between the trimmed V and J ends, which lost 0 bases and 5 bases, there was a span of 10 bases. This CDR3 comprises 14 residues. The CDR3 region is CASSLGGPIDTQYF. For the CDR3, the DNA is TGCGCCAGCAGCTTGGGGGGGCCTATAGATACGCAGTATTTT.

This clonotype was seen a few times. A much larger clone differs by one base, so this may be a read error. The chain combines TRBV15 with TRBJ2-7; 8 bases are shared with TRBD2. There are 15 residues in the CDR3. Trimming took 0 bases from V and 6 from J; bases not matched to a gene: 7. Germline CDR1 reads LNHNV; CDR2 reads YYDKDF (reference sequence). Here the CDR3 reads CATSRESGGSSEQYF. The DNA for the CDR3 is TGTGCCACCAGCAGAGAGAGCGGGGGTTCCAGCGAGCAGTACTTC.

The chain links TRBV7-2 to TRBJ2-7, with 10 bases fitting TRBD2. With 3 bases clipped from V and 2 bases from J, the junction kept 7 bases outside the gene matches. The CDR3 runs 16 residues. Germline V lookup: CDR1 SGHTA, CDR2 FQGNSA. CDR3 DNA: TGTGCCAGCAGCTTTGTGCCTAGCGGGAGCCCCTACGAGCAGTACTTC. Protein sequence: CASSFVPSGSPYEQYF.

This clonotype came up once. J is TRBJ1-4 and V is TRBV5-1; 7 bases are a match to TRBD1. With V trimmed by 4 bases and J by 4 bases, 7 bases remained unmatched. The CDR3 loop spans 15 amino acids. From germline, CDR1 is SGHRS and CDR2 YFSETQ. The CDR3 bases are TGCGCCAGCAGCCCCGGGACAGATTATAATGAAAAACTGTTTTTT. This translates into CASSPGTDYNEKLFF. The whole variable domain, filled in from reference TRBV5-1 and TRBJ1-4, reads KAGVTQTPRYLIKTRGQQVTLSCSPISGHRSVSWYQQTPGQGLQFLFEYFSETQRNKGNFPGRFSGRQFSNSRSEMNVSTLELGDSALYLCASSPGTDYNEKLFFGSGTQLSVL.